The clone carrying this T cell receptor (beta chain) has just a few counts. Its antigen is currently unknown. V was pared by 2 bases and J by 8 bases, with 11 bases between. The germline CDR1 and CDR2 sequences are DFQATT and SNEGSKA (reference sequence). The CDR3 is 12 residues long. TCRbeta libraries were built with three rounds of nested PCR, modified from ARM-PCR. TCRdb re-called the multiplex PCR reads with MiXCR, one entry per CDR3 protein. Altogether under 250,000 distinct CDR3 sequences are present, 60% to 85% being singletons, with the ten largest covering approximately 26%. This sample was included in a study of tumor and adjacent non-tumor tissue in lung cancer. Study background: The patients, 10 men and five or six women, were about 31 to 76 with stage I to III disease. Whole-study findings and limits: Significantly higher TCR diversity was found in tumor than normal lung.

This sample's RNA came from whole unsorted tissue. Chemotherapy-naive patients with new lung cancer underwent thoracic surgery in China, August–November 2014. The rearrangement uses TRBV20-1 and TRBJ2-3; D call uncertain. Sample: lung tumor tissue. The origin of this receptor is a man aged 60 to 69 with non-small cell lung cancer. CDR3 DNA sequence: TGCAGTGCTAGAATGTCCGGAGTTACGCAGTATTTT. Amino acids: CSARMSGVTQYF.